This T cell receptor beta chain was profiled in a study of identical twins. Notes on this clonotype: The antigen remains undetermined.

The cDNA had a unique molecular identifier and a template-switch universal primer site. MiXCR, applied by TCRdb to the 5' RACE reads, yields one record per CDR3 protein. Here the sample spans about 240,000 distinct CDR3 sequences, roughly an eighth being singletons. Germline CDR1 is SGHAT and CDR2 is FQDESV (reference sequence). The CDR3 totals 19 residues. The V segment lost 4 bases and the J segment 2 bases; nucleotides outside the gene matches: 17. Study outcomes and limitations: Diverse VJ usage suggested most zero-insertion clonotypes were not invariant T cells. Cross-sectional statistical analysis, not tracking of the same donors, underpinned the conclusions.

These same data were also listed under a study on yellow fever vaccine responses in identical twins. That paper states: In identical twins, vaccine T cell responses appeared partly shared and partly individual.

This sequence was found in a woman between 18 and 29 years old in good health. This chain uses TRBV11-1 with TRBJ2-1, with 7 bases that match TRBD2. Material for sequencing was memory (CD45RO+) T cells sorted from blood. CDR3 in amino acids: CASSSRGERASATYNEQFF. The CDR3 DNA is TGTGCCAGCAGCTCCCGGGGGGAGAGGGCTTCAGCTACCTACAATGAGCAGTTCTTC.